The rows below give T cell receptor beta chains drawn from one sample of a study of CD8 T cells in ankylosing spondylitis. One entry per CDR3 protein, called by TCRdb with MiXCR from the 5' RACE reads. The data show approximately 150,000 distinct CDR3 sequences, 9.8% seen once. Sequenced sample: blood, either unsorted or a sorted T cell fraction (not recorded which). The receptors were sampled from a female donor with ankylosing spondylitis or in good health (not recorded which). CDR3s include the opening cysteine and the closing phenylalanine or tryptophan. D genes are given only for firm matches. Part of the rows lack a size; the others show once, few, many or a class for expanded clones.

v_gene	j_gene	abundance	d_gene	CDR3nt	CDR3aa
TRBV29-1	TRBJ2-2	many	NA	TGCAGCGTTGATAAGGGGGAGTACACCGGGGAGCTGTTTTTT	CSVDKGEYTGELFF
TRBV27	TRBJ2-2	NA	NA	TGTGCCAGCAGTTTTCCCTCCCCAACGGGAAGCACCGGGGAGCTGTTTTTT	CASSFPSPTGSTGELFF
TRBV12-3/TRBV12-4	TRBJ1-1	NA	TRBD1	TGTGCCAGCAGTACGACAGGGGGGAACACTGAAGCTTTCTTT	CASSTTGGNTEAFF
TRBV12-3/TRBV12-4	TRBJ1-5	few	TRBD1	TGTGCCAGCAGCTTACAGGGGGCCTTGGATCAGCCCCAGCATTTT	CASSLQGALDQPQHF
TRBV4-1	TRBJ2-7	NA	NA	TGCGCCAGCAGACCGGGGGACAGTGATACCTACGAGCAGTACTTC	CASRPGDSDTYEQYF
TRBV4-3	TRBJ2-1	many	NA	TGCGCCAGCAGCCAATTAGGAGCCCAGGGTAATGAGCAGTTCTTC	CASSQLGAQGNEQFF
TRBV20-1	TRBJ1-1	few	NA	TGCAGTGCTGACGGGGGTGAACGGGGACTCCCTGAAGCTTTCTTT	CSADGGERGLPEAFF
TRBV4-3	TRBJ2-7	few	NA	TGCGCCAGCAGCCAGGACTTAACAGCCTACGAGCAGTACTTC	CASSQDLTAYEQYF
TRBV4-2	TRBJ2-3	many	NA	TGTGCCAGCAGCCGGGACTTCACAGATACGCAGTATTTT	CASSRDFTDTQYF
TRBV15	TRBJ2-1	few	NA	TGTGCCACCAGCAGAGATCTAGGGACCGTCTTCAATGAGCAGTTCTTC	CATSRDLGTVFNEQFF
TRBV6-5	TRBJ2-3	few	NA	TGTGCCACCGGGCAAGATCGAGGTGCGCAGTATTTT	CATGQDRGAQYF
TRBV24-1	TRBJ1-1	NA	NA	TGTGCCACCAGTGTCGGGAACACTGAAGCTTTCTTT	CATSVGNTEAFF
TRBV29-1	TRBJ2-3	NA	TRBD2	TGCAGCGTTGAACTGCCCGGGACTATCACAGATACGCAGTATTTT	CSVELPGTITDTQYF
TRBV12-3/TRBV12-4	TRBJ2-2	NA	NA	TGTGCCGGGGGAATCGGCGGCGGGGAGCTGTTTTTT	CAGGIGGGELFF
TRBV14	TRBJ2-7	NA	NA	TGTGCCAGCAGCCCGCCCAACTCCTACCAGCAGTACTTC	CASSPPNSYQQYF